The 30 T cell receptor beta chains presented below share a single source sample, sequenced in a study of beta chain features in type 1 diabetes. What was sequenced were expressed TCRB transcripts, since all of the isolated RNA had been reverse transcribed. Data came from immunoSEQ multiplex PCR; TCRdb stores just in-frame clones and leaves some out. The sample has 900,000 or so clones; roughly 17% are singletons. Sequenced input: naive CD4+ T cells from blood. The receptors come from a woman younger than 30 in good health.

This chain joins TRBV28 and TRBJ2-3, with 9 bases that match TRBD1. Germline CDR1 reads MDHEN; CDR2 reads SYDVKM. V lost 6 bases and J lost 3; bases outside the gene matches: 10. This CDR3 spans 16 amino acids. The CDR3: CASSSPGQGWTDTQYF. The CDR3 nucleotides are TGTGCCAGCAGCTCACCGGGACAGGGTTGGACAGATACGCAGTATTTT.

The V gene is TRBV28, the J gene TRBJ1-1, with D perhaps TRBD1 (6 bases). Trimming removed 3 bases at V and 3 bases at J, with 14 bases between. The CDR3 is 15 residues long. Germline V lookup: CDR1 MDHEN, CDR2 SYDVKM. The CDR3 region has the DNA TGTGCCAGCAGTTTTCTGCCAGGGGAGTACACTGAAGCTTTCTTT. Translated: CASSFLPGEYTEAFF.

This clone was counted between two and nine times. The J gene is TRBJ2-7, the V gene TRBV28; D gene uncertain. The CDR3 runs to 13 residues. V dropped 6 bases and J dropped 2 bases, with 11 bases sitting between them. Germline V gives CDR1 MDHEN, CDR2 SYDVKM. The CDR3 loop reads CASRVGLAYEQYF. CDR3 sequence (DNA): TGTGCCAGCAGAGTAGGGCTTGCCTACGAGCAGTACTTC.

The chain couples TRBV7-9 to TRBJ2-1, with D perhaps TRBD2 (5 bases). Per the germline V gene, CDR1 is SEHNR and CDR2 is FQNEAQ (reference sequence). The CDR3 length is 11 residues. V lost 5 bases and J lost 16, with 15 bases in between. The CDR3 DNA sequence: TGTGCCAGCAGCCCAAACGGGGTAGGCTTCTTC. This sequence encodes CASSPNGVGFF. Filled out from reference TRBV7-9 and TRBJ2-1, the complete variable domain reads DTGVSQNPRHKITKRGQNVTFRCDPISEHNRLYWYRQTLGQGPEFLTYFQNEAQLEKSRLLSDRFSAERPKGSFSTLEIQRTEQGDSAMYLCASSPNGVGFFGPGTRLTVL.

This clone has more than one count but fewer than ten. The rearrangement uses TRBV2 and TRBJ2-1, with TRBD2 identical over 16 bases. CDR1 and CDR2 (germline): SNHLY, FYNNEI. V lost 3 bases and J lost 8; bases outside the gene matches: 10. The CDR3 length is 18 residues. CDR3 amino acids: CASSDLGTSGRALYEQFF. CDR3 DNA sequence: TGTGCCAGCAGTGATCTTGGGACTAGCGGGAGGGCTCTGTATGAGCAGTTCTTC.

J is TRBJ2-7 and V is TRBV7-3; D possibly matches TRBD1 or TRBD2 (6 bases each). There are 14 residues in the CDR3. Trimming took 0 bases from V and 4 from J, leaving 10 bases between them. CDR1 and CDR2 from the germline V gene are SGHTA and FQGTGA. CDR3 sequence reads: CASSLTGGRYEQYF. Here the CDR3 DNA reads TGTGCCAGCAGCTTAACGGGGGGCAGGTACGAGCAGTACTTC.

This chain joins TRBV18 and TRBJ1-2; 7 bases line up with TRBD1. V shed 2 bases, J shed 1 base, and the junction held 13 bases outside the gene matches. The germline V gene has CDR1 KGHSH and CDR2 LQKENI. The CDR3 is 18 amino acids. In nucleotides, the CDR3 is TGTGCCAGCTCACCAAACACCGGACGACAGGGCCTTAACTATGGCTACACCTTC. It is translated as CASSPNTGRQGLNYGYTF. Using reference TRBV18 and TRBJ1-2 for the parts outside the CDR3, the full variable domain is NAGVMQNPRHLVRRRGQEARLRCSPMKGHSHVYWYRQLPEEGLKFMVYLQKENIIDESGMPKERFSAEFPKEGPSILRIQQVVRGDSAAYFCASSPNTGRQGLNYGYTFGSGTRLTVV.

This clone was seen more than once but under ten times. The DNA of the CDR3 is TGCAGTGCTCCACAGGGGGAGACCCAGTACTTC. Translated: CSAPQGETQYF. The V and J genes are TRBV20-1 and TRBJ2-5; 7 positions agree with TRBD1. The V and J ends lost 5 bases and 5 bases, in that order; junction bases with no gene match: 2. There are 11 residues in the CDR3. In germline, CDR1 is DFQATT, CDR2 SNEGSKA (reference sequence).

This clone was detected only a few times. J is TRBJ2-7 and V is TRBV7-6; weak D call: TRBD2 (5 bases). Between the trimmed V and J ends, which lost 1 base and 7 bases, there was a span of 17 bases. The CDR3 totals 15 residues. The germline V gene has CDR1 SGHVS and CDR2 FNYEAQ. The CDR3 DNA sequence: TGTGCCAGCAGCTTAGGTCAACCGGGTTCGGGAGAGCAGTACTTC. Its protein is CASSLGQPGSGEQYF.

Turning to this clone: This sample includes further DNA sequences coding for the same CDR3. The CDR3 sequence: CASSFRGSYEQYF. The CDR3 nucleotides read TGTGCCAGCAGCTTCAGGGGCTCCTACGAGCAGTACTTC. The J gene is TRBJ2-7, the V gene TRBV5-4, with a weak D call TRBD1 (6 bases). The CDR3 runs 13 residues. Trimming cost V 2 bases and J 0 bases, with 6 bases left between them. Germline V gene lookup returns CDR1 SGHNT and CDR2 YYREEE (reference sequence).

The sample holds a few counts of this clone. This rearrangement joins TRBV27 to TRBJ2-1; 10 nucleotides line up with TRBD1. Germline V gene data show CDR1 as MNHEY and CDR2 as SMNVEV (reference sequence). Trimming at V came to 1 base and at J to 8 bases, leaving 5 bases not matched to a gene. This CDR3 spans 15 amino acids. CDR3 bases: TGTGCCAGCAGTTTATGGGACAGGGGTGGGGATGAGCAGTTCTTC. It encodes CASSLWDRGGDEQFF.

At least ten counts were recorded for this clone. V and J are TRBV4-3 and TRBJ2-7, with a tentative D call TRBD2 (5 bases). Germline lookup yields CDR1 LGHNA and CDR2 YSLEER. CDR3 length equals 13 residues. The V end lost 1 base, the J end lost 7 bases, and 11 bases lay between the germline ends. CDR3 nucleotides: TGCGCCAGCAGCCAAGTAGAAGGGAGTGAGCAGTACTTC. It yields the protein CASSQVEGSEQYF.

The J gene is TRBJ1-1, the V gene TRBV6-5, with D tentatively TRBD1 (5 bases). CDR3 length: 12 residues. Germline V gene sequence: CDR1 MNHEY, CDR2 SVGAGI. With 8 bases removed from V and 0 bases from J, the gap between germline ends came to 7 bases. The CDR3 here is CASATVNTEAFF. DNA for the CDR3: TGTGCCAGCGCGACAGTGAACACTGAAGCTTTCTTT.

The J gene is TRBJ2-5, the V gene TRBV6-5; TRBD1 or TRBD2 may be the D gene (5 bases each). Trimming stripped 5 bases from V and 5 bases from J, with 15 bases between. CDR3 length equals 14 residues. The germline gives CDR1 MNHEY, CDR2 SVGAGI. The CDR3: CASSIQGAQETQYF. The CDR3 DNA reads TGTGCCAGCAGTATCCAGGGAGCCCAGGAGACCCAGTACTTC.

The CDR3 sequence: CASSLRVTGELFF. CDR3 DNA: TGCGCCAGCTCCCTCAGGGTCACCGGGGAGCTGTTTTTT. The chain is built from TRBV5-1 and TRBJ2-2; tentative D call: TRBD1 (5 bases). The germline V gene encodes CDR1 SGHRS and CDR2 YFSETQ. There are 13 residues in the CDR3. V was pared by 7 bases and J by 4 bases, with 11 bases between.

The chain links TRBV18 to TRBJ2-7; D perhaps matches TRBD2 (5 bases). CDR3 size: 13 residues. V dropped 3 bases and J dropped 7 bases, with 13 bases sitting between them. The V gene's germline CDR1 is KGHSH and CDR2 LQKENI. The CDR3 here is CASSPEAVGEQYF. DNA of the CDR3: TGTGCCAGCTCACCGGAGGCAGTCGGGGAGCAGTACTTC.

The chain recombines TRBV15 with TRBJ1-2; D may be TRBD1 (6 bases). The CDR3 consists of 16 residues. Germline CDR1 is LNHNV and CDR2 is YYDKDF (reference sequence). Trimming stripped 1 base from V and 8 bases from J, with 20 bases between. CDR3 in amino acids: CATSRAAGAALFGYTF. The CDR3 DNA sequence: TGTGCCACCAGCAGAGCGGCAGGGGCCGCCTTGTTCGGCTACACCTTC.

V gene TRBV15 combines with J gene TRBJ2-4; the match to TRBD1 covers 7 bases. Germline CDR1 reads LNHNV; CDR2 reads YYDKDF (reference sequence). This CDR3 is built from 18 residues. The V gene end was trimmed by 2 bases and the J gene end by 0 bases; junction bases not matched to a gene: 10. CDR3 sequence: CATSRRQGMGLAKNIQYF. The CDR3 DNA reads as TGTGCCACCAGCAGACGACAGGGTATGGGGTTAGCCAAAAACATTCAGTACTTC.

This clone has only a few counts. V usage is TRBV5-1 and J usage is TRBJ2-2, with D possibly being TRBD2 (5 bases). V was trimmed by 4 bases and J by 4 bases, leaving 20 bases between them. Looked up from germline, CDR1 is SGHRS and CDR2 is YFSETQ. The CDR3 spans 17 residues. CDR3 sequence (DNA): TGCGCCAGCAGCCCTAGCCTGGTTTTAATCGCCACCGGGGAGCTGTTTTTT. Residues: CASSPSLVLIATGELFF.

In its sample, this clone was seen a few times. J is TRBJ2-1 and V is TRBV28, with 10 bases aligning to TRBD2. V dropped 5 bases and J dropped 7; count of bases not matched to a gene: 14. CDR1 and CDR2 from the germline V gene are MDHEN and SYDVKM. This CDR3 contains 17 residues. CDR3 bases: TGTGCCAGCAGTAAGACTATGTTAGCGGGAGGAGGTAATGAGCAGTTCTTC. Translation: CASSKTMLAGGGNEQFF.

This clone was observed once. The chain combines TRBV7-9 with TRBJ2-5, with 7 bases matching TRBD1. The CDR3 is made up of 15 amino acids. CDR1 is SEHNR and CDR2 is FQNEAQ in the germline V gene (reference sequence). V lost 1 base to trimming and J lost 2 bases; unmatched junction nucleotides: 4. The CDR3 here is CASSLGTGVQETQYF. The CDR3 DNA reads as TGTGCCAGCAGCTTAGGGACAGGAGTACAAGAGACCCAGTACTTC.

The CDR3 spells CASRVTGNTEAFF. The DNA of the CDR3 is TGTGCCAGCAGGGTGACAGGGAACACTGAAGCTTTCTTT. This sequence joins TRBV2 and TRBJ1-1, with TRBD1 as a possible D gene (6 bases). This CDR3 comprises 13 residues. Between the trimmed V and J ends, which lost 6 bases and 1 base, there was a span of 9 bases. Germline V gene data show CDR1 as SNHLY and CDR2 as FYNNEI.

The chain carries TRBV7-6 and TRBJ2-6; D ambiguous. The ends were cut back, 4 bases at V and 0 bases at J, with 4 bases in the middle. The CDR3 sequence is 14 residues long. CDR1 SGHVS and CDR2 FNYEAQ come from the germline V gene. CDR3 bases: TGTGCCAGCAGCTCATACTCTGGGGCCAACGTCCTGACTTTC. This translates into CASSSYSGANVLTF.

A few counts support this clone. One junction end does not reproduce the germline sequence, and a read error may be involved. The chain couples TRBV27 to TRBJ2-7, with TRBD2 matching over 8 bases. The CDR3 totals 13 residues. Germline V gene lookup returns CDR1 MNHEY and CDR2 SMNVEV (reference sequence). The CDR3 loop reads CASRLSGGDEQYF. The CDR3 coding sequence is TGTGCCAGCAGATTATCCGGGGGGGACGAGCAGTACTTC.

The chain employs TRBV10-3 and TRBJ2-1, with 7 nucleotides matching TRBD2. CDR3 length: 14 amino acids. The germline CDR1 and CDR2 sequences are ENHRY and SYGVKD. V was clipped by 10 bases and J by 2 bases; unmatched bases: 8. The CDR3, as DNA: TGTGCCACATTAGCGGGCAGGCCCTACAATGAGCAGTTCTTC. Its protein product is CATLAGRPYNEQFF.

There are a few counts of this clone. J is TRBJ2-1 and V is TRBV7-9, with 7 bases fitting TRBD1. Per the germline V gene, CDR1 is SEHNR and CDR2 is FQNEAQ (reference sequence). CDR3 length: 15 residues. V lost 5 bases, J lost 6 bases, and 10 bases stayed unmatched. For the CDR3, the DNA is TGTGCCAGCAGCGTGCGGACAGGATGGAGCAATGAGCAGTTCTTC. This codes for CASSVRTGWSNEQFF.

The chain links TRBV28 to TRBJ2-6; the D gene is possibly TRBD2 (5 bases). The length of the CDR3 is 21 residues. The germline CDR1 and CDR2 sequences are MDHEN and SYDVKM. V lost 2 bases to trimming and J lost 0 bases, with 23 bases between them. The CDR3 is CASSLPGRDPLLSSGANVLTF. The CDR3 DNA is TGTGCCAGCAGTTTACCGGGAAGGGATCCTCTCCTTTCCTCTGGGGCCAACGTCCTGACTTTC.

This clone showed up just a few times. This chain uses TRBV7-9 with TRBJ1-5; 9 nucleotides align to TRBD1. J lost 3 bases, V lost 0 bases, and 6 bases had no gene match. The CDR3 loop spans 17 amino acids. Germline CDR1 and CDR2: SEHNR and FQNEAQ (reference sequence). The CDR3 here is CASSLAPGQGLNQPQHF. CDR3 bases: TGTGCCAGCAGCTTAGCGCCAGGACAGGGGCTCAATCAGCCCCAGCATTTT.

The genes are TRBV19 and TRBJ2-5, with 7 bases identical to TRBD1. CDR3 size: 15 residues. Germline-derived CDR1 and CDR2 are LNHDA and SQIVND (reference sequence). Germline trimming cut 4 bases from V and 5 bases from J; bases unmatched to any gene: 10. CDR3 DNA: TGTGCCAGTAGTAAAGGGGACAGCACGGGGGAGACCCAGTACTTC. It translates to CASSKGDSTGETQYF.

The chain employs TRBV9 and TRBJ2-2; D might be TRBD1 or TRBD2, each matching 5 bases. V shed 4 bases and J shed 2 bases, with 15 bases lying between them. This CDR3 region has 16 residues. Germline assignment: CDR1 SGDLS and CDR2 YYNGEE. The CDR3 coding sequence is TGTGCCAGCAGCCCCTCTTCCGGGACCAACACCGGGGAGCTGTTTTTT. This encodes CASSPSSGTNTGELFF.